This is a list of T cell receptor beta chains from one sample in a study of T cells in Graves' hyperthyroidism and ophthalmopathy. TCRdb fed the multiplex PCR reads into MiXCR, producing one record per CDR3 protein. The sample records about 770,000 distinct CDR3 sequences, around a sixth being singletons. Sequencing input: blood. The source of these receptors is a woman in her forties or fifties with Graves' hyperthyroidism that later progressed to Graves' ophthalmopathy. CDR3s include the opening cysteine and the closing phenylalanine or tryptophan. The D gene is left open where the match is weak. Expanded clones are given a class, and other clones once, few, many or no size at all.

TGCGCCAGCAGCCAATCCCCTCTGGAGGGGGTACGCGAGCAGTACTTC	CASSQSPLEGVREQYF	-	TRBJ2-7	-	TRBV4-1
TGTGCCAGCAGCTTAGCGCACACGAACACTGAAGCTTTCTTT	CASSLAHTNTEAFF	-	TRBJ1-1	many	TRBV7-2
TGTGCCAGCAGTTACTTCATCAGCGGGACGGCGAACTATGGCTACACCTTC	CASSYFISGTANYGYTF	-	TRBJ1-2	-	TRBV6-2/TRBV6-3
TGTGCCAGCATCCTCTCAAGCGGCAGGCATAACACTGAAGCTTTCTTT	CASILSSGRHNTEAFF	-	TRBJ1-1	few	TRBV7-9
TGTGCCAGCAGCTTAGGGAGTTGGGGGTTGGGGCCCTCGCCAGATACGCAGTATTTT	CASSLGSWGLGPSPDTQYF	-	TRBJ2-3	few	TRBV7-6
TGTGCCAGCAGCTTAACTTATCCTAACGGCACAGATACGCAGTATTTT	CASSLTYPNGTDTQYF	-	TRBJ2-3	-	TRBV7-6
TGCGCCAGCAGCCAAGCTCCGGGGGGAGACGAGCAGTACTTC	CASSQAPGGDEQYF	TRBD2	TRBJ2-7	few	TRBV4-1
TGCAGTGCTAGAGTTCCAGGGCTCGCCGGGGAGCTGTTTTTT	CSARVPGLAGELFF	-	TRBJ2-2	many	TRBV20-1
TGTGCCAGCAGTAACCCCGGGACAGGGACCTACAATGAGCAGTTCTTC	CASSNPGTGTYNEQFF	TRBD1	TRBJ2-1	few	TRBV27
TGTGCCAGCCGCTTGGGCCCCGGGACACCTGATTGGCACACTGAAGCTTTCTTT	CASRLGPGTPDWHTEAFF	-	TRBJ1-1	-	TRBV7-9
TGTGCCAGCAGTCGTAGGCCCGACGGGGGGGGGGATACGCAGTATTTT	CASSRRPDGGGDTQYF	TRBD2	TRBJ2-3	-	TRBV27
TGTGCCAGCAGCTTTGGACAGGGCGCAGATACGCAGTATTTT	CASSFGQGADTQYF	TRBD1	TRBJ2-3	few	TRBV7-9
TGTGCCAGCAGTCGGGACTACACAGATACGCAGTATTTT	CASSRDYTDTQYF	TRBD2	TRBJ2-3	many	TRBV5-6
TGTGCCAGCAGTGAAAGCGGGGCGCGCCAAGAGACCCAGTACTTC	CASSESGARQETQYF	TRBD2	TRBJ2-5	few	TRBV6-1
TGTGCCAGCAGCTTGGATTACAGGGCGAGCACCGGGGAGCTGTTTTTT	CASSLDYRASTGELFF	-	TRBJ2-2	-	TRBV5-4
TGTGCCAGCAGCTCTGGACGGGGGTATAAGGAAGCTTTCTTT	CASSSGRGYKEAFF	-	TRBJ1-1	-	TRBV28
TGTGCCAGCAGCTTTGGGGTTCAATCACCCCTCCACTTT	CASSFGVQSPLHF	-	TRBJ1-6	many	TRBV7-2
TGTGCCACCAGCGGGGTTGGGCATAAGGGCGGAGAAAAACTGTTTTTT	CATSGVGHKGGEKLFF	-	TRBJ1-4	once	TRBV15
TGTGCCAGCAGACGACAGGGCCTCTACACCTTC	CASRRQGLYTF	TRBD1	TRBJ1-2	few	TRBV27
TGTGCCAGCAGCCTCCTTACTAGCGGGGGGGCAGATACGCAGTATTTT	CASSLLTSGGADTQYF	TRBD2	TRBJ2-3	-	TRBV5-5
TGTGCCAGTGGCGCATTTAGCAATCAGCCCCAGCATTTT	CASGAFSNQPQHF	-	TRBJ1-5	-	TRBV19
TGTGCCAGCAGTGGACGACTAACCTCTGGAAACACCATATATTTT	CASSGRLTSGNTIYF	-	TRBJ1-3	many	TRBV12-3/TRBV12-4
TGCGCCAGCAGCTTGGACGGACTTGACAATCAGCCCCAGCATTTT	CASSLDGLDNQPQHF	-	TRBJ1-5	-	TRBV5-1
TGTGCCATTTCTGACGCCCCCGACACTGAAGCTTTCTTT	CAISDAPDTEAFF	-	TRBJ1-1	many	TRBV10-3
TGTGCCAGTAGTATCCTACCAGGGGCAACTCGCTCTTCACCCCTCCACTTT	CASSILPGATRSSPLHF	-	TRBJ1-6	-	TRBV19
TGTGCCAGCAGCGTTATGGCCAGGCCGAACACCGGGGAGCTGTTTTTT	CASSVMARPNTGELFF	-	TRBJ2-2	-	TRBV3-1
TGTGCCAGCAGCTTCGCGTTTAGCACGCAGTATTTT	CASSFAFSTQYF	-	TRBJ2-3	many	TRBV3-1
TGTGCCAGCAGCTTACGGACAGGGTCGACGGGCTATGGCTACACCTTC	CASSLRTGSTGYGYTF	TRBD1	TRBJ1-2	many	TRBV11-2
TGTGCCAGCAGCTTAGTCCGGGCAGGAAAACTGTTTTTT	CASSLVRAGKLFF	-	TRBJ1-4	once	TRBV7-9
TGTGCCAGCAGTCACAGGGGTAGTACTGAAGCTTTCTTT	CASSHRGSTEAFF	TRBD1	TRBJ1-1	-	TRBV6-2/TRBV6-3